This T cell receptor beta chain was sequenced during a study of read filtering for tumor transcriptome and immune sequencing. Findings of the study overall: Compared with RNA-seq, IR-seq gave much higher clonotype depth and reliability.

The ends were cut back, 7 bases at V and 6 bases at J, with 12 bases in the middle. Looked up from germline, CDR1 is SQVTM and CDR2 is ANQGSEA. CDR3 size: 11 residues. The library was built from 400 ng RNA with molecular barcoded adaptors for alpha/delta and beta/gamma chains. One entry per CDR3 protein results from TCRdb running MiXCR on the reads. The sample yields under 80,000 distinct CDR3 sequences, about a fifth seen once. With regard to this clonotype: Its specificity is not known.

Sequencing was done on a sample of a population of CD138-negative cells sorted from bone marrow. The chain joins TRBV29-1 to TRBJ1-1; unclear D gene. This clonotype was sampled from a donor at least 40 years old with multiple myeloma. This CDR3 is CSGAGFSEAFF. DNA for the CDR3: TGCAGCGGAGCGGGGTTTTCTGAAGCTTTCTTT.